One sample yielded the 24 T cell receptor beta chains listed below, sequenced in a study of shared clonotypes between healthy human individuals (dated by TCRdb to 2018 to 2020). Library construction relied on the immunoSEQ multiplex PCR assay. TCRdb mirrors the immuneACCESS table, restricted to in-frame sequences. Some clones are absent from its copies; in checked studies, under half trace to an unresolved V gene, and the reason for the others is unknown. The sample profile shows some 2,000,000 clones; almost 96% of them were found once. The top ten clones comprise 0.13% of the sample. The material sequenced was naive CD4+ T cells sorted from blood. This sample's cell subset or site label indicates: CD45RA+ positively selected. Every receptor here comes from a man aged 18 to 29 in good health.

The count of this clone is one. The chain combines TRBV28 with TRBJ1-1; maybe TRBD1 (6 bases). With 1 base removed from V and 6 bases from J, the gap between germline ends came to 12 bases. This CDR3 comprises 14 residues. Germline CDR1 and CDR2: MDHEN and SYDVKM. For the CDR3, the DNA is TGTGCCAGCAGTTTATCAGGGGCAGGGGCTGAAGCTTTCTTT. It translates to CASSLSGAGAEAFF.

The chain couples TRBV7-9 to TRBJ2-5; TRBD2 might be the D (6 bases). Germline CDR1 is SEHNR and CDR2 is FQNEAQ (reference sequence). The CDR3 totals 14 residues. The ends were cut back, 3 bases at V and 4 bases at J, with 12 bases in the middle. The CDR3 region has the DNA TGTGCCAGCAGCTTTGTCGGGACTCGAGAGACCCAGTACTTC. Translation: CASSFVGTRETQYF.

About this clone itself: The same CDR3 is also encoded by other DNA sequences in this sample. The rearrangement uses TRBV7-9 and TRBJ1-4; D is unclear. CDR1 and CDR2 (germline): SEHNR, FQNEAQ (reference sequence). This CDR3 region has 14 residues. V gave up 2 bases and J gave up 5 bases, with 9 bases separating them. The CDR3 region has the DNA TGTGCCAGCAGCTTATTGGGAACGAATGAAAAACTGTTTTTT. It yields the protein CASSLLGTNEKLFF.

This clone showed up just once. The chain combines TRBV7-8 with TRBJ2-1; TRBD2 aligns across 11 bases. The junction had 2 bases not matched to a gene; V was cut back by 5 bases and J by 2 bases. This CDR3 is built from 15 residues. Germline V gene lookup returns CDR1 SGHVS and CDR2 FQNEAQ. CDR3 amino acids: CASSTTSGAYNEQFF. Here the CDR3 DNA reads TGTGCCAGCAGCACGACTAGCGGGGCCTACAATGAGCAGTTCTTC.

The chain's CDR3 is CASSQEGLAGADEQFF. CDR3 DNA sequence: TGCGCCAGCAGCCAAGAGGGACTAGCGGGAGCCGATGAGCAGTTCTTC. The V and J genes are TRBV4-3 and TRBJ2-1; 14 nucleotides match TRBD2. V trimming: 0 bases; J trimming: 8 bases; junction bases outside the gene matches: 3. The CDR3 extends over 16 amino acids. Germline V gives CDR1 LGHNA, CDR2 YSLEER.

This sequence joins TRBV6-5 and TRBJ1-6, with 8 bases matching TRBD1. V was pared by 2 bases and J by 8 bases, with 8 bases of the junction left unmatched. The germline gives CDR1 MNHEY, CDR2 SVGAGI. The CDR3 sequence is 16 residues long. The CDR3 sequence: CASSYDSTGDYSPLHF. The DNA of the CDR3 is TGTGCCAGCAGTTACGATTCGACAGGGGATTATTCACCCCTCCACTTT.

V usage is TRBV18 and J usage is TRBJ2-3, with TRBD2 matching over 12 bases. Losses at the gene ends were 1 base for V and 2 bases for J; bases not matched to a gene: 7. CDR1 KGHSH and CDR2 LQKENI come from the germline V gene. CDR3 size: 18 residues. CDR3 DNA: TGTGCCAGCTCACCACTCGTACTAGCGGGGGGTCCCACAGATACGCAGTATTTT. It yields the protein CASSPLVLAGGPTDTQYF. Combining the CDR3 with reference TRBV18 and TRBJ2-3 gives the whole variable domain NAGVMQNPRHLVRRRGQEARLRCSPMKGHSHVYWYRQLPEEGLKFMVYLQKENIIDESGMPKERFSAEFPKEGPSILRIQQVVRGDSAAYFCASSPLVLAGGPTDTQYFGPGTRLTVL.

The chain uses TRBV5-1 and TRBJ2-7; D may be TRBD2 (6 bases). From germline, CDR1 is SGHRS and CDR2 YFSETQ. V was clipped by 4 bases and J by 3 bases, with 20 bases between them. The CDR3 runs 16 residues. CDR3 in amino acids: CASSREAGQKSYEQYF. The CDR3 DNA reads TGCGCCAGCAGCCGCGAGGCGGGGCAGAAGAGCTACGAGCAGTACTTC.

V usage is TRBV23-1 and J usage is TRBJ2-7; a weak D match, TRBD2 (6 bases). TRBV23-1 is known as an ORF, though its function is uncertain. The ends were cut back, 3 bases at V and 3 bases at J, with 15 bases in the middle. The CDR3 runs to 15 residues. This CDR3 is CASSHPSGLHYEQYF. The CDR3 DNA is TGCGCCAGCAGTCACCCGAGCGGGCTCCACTACGAGCAGTACTTC.

The chain joins TRBV30 to TRBJ1-1, with D unclear. Germline values: CDR1 GTSNPN, CDR2 SVGIG (reference sequence). CDR3 size: 12 residues. V lost 5 bases, J lost 1 base, and 8 bases lay in between. This chain's CDR3 is CAWGRSNTEAFF. CDR3 DNA: TGTGCCTGGGGACGGTCGAACACTGAAGCTTTCTTT.

In nucleotides, the CDR3 is TGTGCCAGCAGTCGACTAGCGGGAGAAGGTGAGCAGTACTTC. Encoded protein: CASSRLAGEGEQYF. The chain joins TRBV2 to TRBJ2-7; 12 bases match TRBD2. Germline values: CDR1 SNHLY, CDR2 FYNNEI. The CDR3 spans 14 residues. V was clipped by 5 bases and J by 7 bases; unmatched bases: 6.

CDR3 loop: CASSEVLGGRDTQYF. CDR3 sequence (DNA): TGTGCCAGCAGTGAAGTGTTAGGGGGCAGAGATACGCAGTATTTT. This sequence joins TRBV6-1 and TRBJ2-3; 7 bases fit TRBD1. V dropped 1 base and J dropped 5; count of bases not matched to a gene: 6. CDR3 length: 15 residues. Germline V gene data show CDR1 as MNHNS and CDR2 as SASEGT.

This chain links TRBV6-5 with TRBJ1-2; maybe TRBD1 (6 bases). This CDR3 region has 16 residues. Trimming cost V 2 bases and J 6 bases, with 19 bases left between them. Germline V gene lookup returns CDR1 MNHEY and CDR2 SVGAGI. The CDR3 coding sequence is TGTGCCAGCAGTTACCTACAGAGAAGTACAGGGAATGGCTACACCTTC. Protein sequence: CASSYLQRSTGNGYTF.

The V gene is TRBV11-2, the J gene TRBJ2-3, with 11 nucleotides matching TRBD2. The CDR3 covers 16 residues. V was pared by 5 bases and J by 1 base, with 5 bases of the junction left unmatched. Per germline, CDR1 SGHAT and CDR2 FQNNGV. CDR3 protein: CASSVGTSGGTDTQYF. The CDR3 DNA follows: TGTGCCAGCAGCGTTGGGACTAGCGGTGGCACAGATACGCAGTATTTT. The variable domain in full, completed from reference TRBV11-2 and TRBJ2-3, reads EAGVAQSPRYKIIEKRQSVAFWCNPISGHATLYWYQQILGQGPKLLIQFQNNGVVDDSQLPKDRFSAERLKGVDSTLKIQPAKLEDSAVYLCASSVGTSGGTDTQYFGPGTRLTVL.

The chain employs TRBV1 and TRBJ2-1; TRBD2 is the table's D call and was not checked against the DNA. TRBV1 is given as a pseudogene. This CDR3 is built from 14 residues. CDR3: CTSSHPGLYNEQFF. In nucleotides, the CDR3 is TGCACCAGCAGCCACCCGGGACTCTACAATGAGCAGTTCTTC.

This sequence joins TRBV10-3 and TRBJ2-1, with 11 nucleotides matching TRBD2. Germline lookup yields CDR1 ENHRY and CDR2 SYGVKD. Trimming took 6 bases from V and 5 from J; bases not matched to a gene: 3. The CDR3 runs to 14 residues. CDR3 coding DNA: TGTGCCATCAGCGCGGGACTAGCGGACAATGAGCAGTTCTTC. It specifies CAISAGLADNEQFF.

Points on this clone: Other DNA variants within this sample encode the same CDR3. The chain employs TRBV30 and TRBJ2-1, with D maybe TRBD2 (5 bases). CDR3 length: 14 amino acids. CDR1 and CDR2 (germline): GTSNPN, SVGIG (reference sequence). Trimming stripped 3 bases from V and 0 bases from J, with 9 bases between. The CDR3 here is CAWSVSGSYNEQFF. The CDR3, as DNA: TGTGCCTGGAGCGTCAGCGGCTCCTACAATGAGCAGTTCTTC.

This clone occurred once. CDR3 sequence: CASSLAQKREAFF. As DNA, the CDR3 is TGTGCCAGCAGCTTAGCCCAGAAGCGCGAAGCTTTCTTT. V usage is TRBV7-8 and J usage is TRBJ1-1; D gene ambiguous. Trimming pared 0 bases from V and 8 bases from J, leaving 10 bases between. Germline CDR1 reads SGHVS; CDR2 reads FQNEAQ. The CDR3 has 13 amino acids.

CDR3 sequence (DNA): TGTGCCAGTAGATCAGGGGGCGAAACCGGGGAGCTGTTTTTT. Amino acids: CASRSGGETGELFF. The chain is built from TRBV19 and TRBJ2-2, with TRBD1 matching over 8 bases. Germline loops: CDR1 LNHDA, CDR2 SQIVND (reference sequence). The V segment lost 6 bases and the J segment 5 bases; nucleotides outside the gene matches: 5. This CDR3 is 14 amino acids long.

The genes are TRBV28 and TRBJ1-6; D gene uncertain. The germline V gene has CDR1 MDHEN and CDR2 SYDVKM. The CDR3 consists of 14 residues. The V end was cut by 4 bases, the J end by 7 bases, with 11 bases between. The DNA of the CDR3 is TGTGCCAGCAGTTCGGTCAGTGAAAATTCACCCCTCCACTTT. It specifies CASSSVSENSPLHF. Complete variable domain (other parts from reference TRBV28 and TRBJ1-6): DVKVTQSSRYLVKRTGEKVFLECVQDMDHENMFWYRQDPGLGLRLIYFSYDVKMKEKGDIPEGYSVSREKKERFSLILESASTNQTSMYLCASSSVSENSPLHFGNGTRLTVT.

V and J are TRBV7-8 and TRBJ1-5, with 7 bases matching TRBD1. The CDR3 length is 16 residues. Germline V gene data show CDR1 as SGHVS and CDR2 as FQNEAQ. V shed 1 base and J 8 bases; nucleotides not matched to a gene: 11. The CDR3 spells CASSLENRGLREPQHF. Written as DNA, the CDR3 is TGTGCCAGCAGCTTAGAGAACAGGGGCCTTCGTGAGCCCCAGCATTTT.

In regard to this clone: One end of the junction is discordant with germline, which a read error may explain. The gene calls are TRBV7-7 and TRBJ2-7; TRBD1 or TRBD2 may be the D gene (5 bases each). The germline gives CDR1 SSHAT, CDR2 FNYEAQ (reference sequence). This CDR3 contains 17 residues. CDR3 coding DNA: TGTGCTAGCAGCTATAGAGTAGCCCCGGGACCCACCTACGAGCAGTACTTC. Translation: CASSYRVAPGPTYEQYF.

The DNA of the CDR3 is TGCGCCAGCAGCTTGGAGTTCCAGGGGGCCCGCCTAGTAAACAGCCTTAATGAAAAACTGTTTTTT. It yields the protein CASSLEFQGARLVNSLNEKLFF. The chain employs TRBV5-1 and TRBJ1-4, with TRBD1 matching over 8 bases. The V and J ends lost 0 bases and 4 bases, in that order; junction bases with no gene match: 23. Germline CDR1 and CDR2: SGHRS and YFSETQ. CDR3 length: 22 residues.

Here the CDR3 reads CASSEGDRNTGELFF. CDR3 sequence (DNA): TGTGCCAGCAGTGAAGGAGACAGGAACACCGGGGAGCTGTTTTTT. The rearrangement uses TRBV2 and TRBJ2-2, with D maybe TRBD1 (5 bases). The CDR3 spans 15 residues. Trimming shortened V by 1 base and J by 1 base, and 7 bases separated the two germline ends. Germline CDR1 and CDR2: SNHLY and FYNNEI. The full variable domain, its missing parts supplied by reference TRBV2 and TRBJ2-2, is EPEVTQTPSHQVTQMGQEVILRCVPISNHLYFYWYRQILGQKVEFLVSFYNNEISEKSEIFDDQFSVERPDGSNFTLKIRSTKLEDSAMYFCASSEGDRNTGELFFGEGSRLTVL.